Following are 8 T cell receptor beta chains from one sample sequenced in a study of blood T cell repertoires in COVID-19. Measured with immunoSEQ multiplex PCR; TCRdb has only the in-frame clones, and not every one. The sample contains under 250,000 clones, roughly 80% of which appear only once. Sequences were obtained from peripheral blood. These receptors all come from a woman between 18 and 30 years old with acute or convalescent COVID-19.

The chain uses TRBV19 and TRBJ2-7; possibly TRBD2 for D (5 bases). V was shortened by 3 bases and J by 1 base, with 7 bases between the two germline ends. This CDR3 is built from 13 residues. The germline V gene has CDR1 LNHDA and CDR2 SQIVND (reference sequence). The DNA for the CDR3 is TGTGCCAGTAGTATCCGGGAATCCTACGAGCAGTACTTC. Protein: CASSIRESYEQYF.

The chain has TRBV4-1 and TRBJ2-7; 14 bases align to TRBD2. The J segment lost 2 bases and the V segment lost 0 bases, leaving 3 bases of the junction unmatched. The CDR3 has 17 amino acids. Germline assignment: CDR1 MGHRA and CDR2 YSYEKL. The DNA for the CDR3 is TGCGCCAGCAGCCAAGAGGGACTAGCGGGGGCAGCCTACGAGCAGTACTTC. This codes for CASSQEGLAGAAYEQYF.

This sequence joins TRBV7-2 and TRBJ1-6, with a weak D call TRBD1 (5 bases). Germline lookup yields CDR1 SGHTA and CDR2 FQGNSA. CDR3 length: 15 residues. V was cut by 1 base and J by 9 bases, with 13 bases left in between. The CDR3 is CASSLGGLGASPLHF. Here the CDR3 DNA reads TGTGCCAGCAGCTTAGGTGGGTTAGGGGCTTCACCCCTCCACTTT. Together with reference TRBV7-2 and TRBJ1-6, the CDR3 gives the full variable domain: GAGVSQSPSNKVTEKGKDVELRCDPISGHTALYWYRQSLGQGLEFLIYFQGNSAPDKSGLPSDRFSAERTGGSVSTLTIQRTQQEDSAVYLCASSLGGLGASPLHFGNGTRLTVT.

This clone was recorded only once. V usage is TRBV13 and J usage is TRBJ1-2; no firm D call. Trimming pared 1 base from V and 4 bases from J, leaving 7 bases between. The V gene's germline CDR1 is PRHDT and CDR2 FYEKMQ (reference sequence). This CDR3 comprises 13 residues. The CDR3 loop reads CASSLAGSYGYTF. The DNA for the CDR3 is TGTGCCAGCAGCTTAGCGGGATCCTATGGCTACACCTTC.

This sequence joins TRBV3-1 (or the pseudogene TRBV3-2) and TRBJ1-2, with 9 bases lining up with TRBD1. CDR1 and CDR2 from the germline V gene are LGHDT and YNNKEL (reference sequence). The CDR3 totals 14 residues. J lost 5 bases, V lost 3 bases, and 4 bases had no gene match. The CDR3 DNA is TGTGCCAGCAGCCATAGGGACAGGGAGTATGGCTACACCTTC. As protein: CASSHRDREYGYTF.

The gene calls are TRBV7-2 and TRBJ2-7, with TRBD2 matching over 7 bases. The V segment lost 5 bases and the J segment 5 bases; nucleotides outside the gene matches: 9. Germline assignment: CDR1 SGHTA and CDR2 FQGNSA. The CDR3 contains 14 residues. CDR3 in DNA: TGTGCCAGCAGCCCACTAGCGATGGTCCACGAGCAGTACTTC. This translates into CASSPLAMVHEQYF.

A few counts support this clone. The chain joins TRBV19 to TRBJ2-3; 7 nucleotides align to TRBD2. Germline loops: CDR1 LNHDA, CDR2 SQIVND (reference sequence). The CDR3 spans 18 residues. V lost 6 bases, J lost 4 bases, and 19 bases stayed unmatched. The chain's CDR3 is CASSPGLESGIKADTQYF. The DNA for the CDR3 is TGTGCCAGTAGCCCTGGTCTGGAGAGCGGGATTAAGGCAGATACGCAGTATTTT.

The chain couples TRBV6-5 to TRBJ1-5; D is uncertain. The CDR3 covers 13 residues. Germline CDR1 and CDR2: MNHEY and SVGAGI. Trimming stripped 0 bases from V and 7 bases from J, with 7 bases between. The CDR3 protein is CASSYSFGQPQHF. CDR3 coding DNA: TGTGCCAGCAGTTACTCCTTCGGGCAGCCCCAGCATTTT.